This T cell receptor (beta chain) was retrieved from a study of cytomegalovirus exposure and HLA in healthy donors. This PCR relied on a set of 60 Vbeta primers and 13 Jbeta primers. This table comes from immunoSEQ multiplex PCR, and its TCRdb copy is limited to in-frame clones, with some not included. The table lists roughly 200,000 clones, around 70% of them singletons. V lost 2 bases and J lost 5, with 12 bases in between. This CDR3 contains 13 residues. Germline-derived CDR1 and CDR2 are GTSNPN and SVGIG (reference sequence). This rearrangement joins TRBV30 to TRBJ1-2; D is uncertain. The origin of this receptor is a male donor in good health and CMV-seronegative. Sequencing used PBMCs. CDR3 nucleotides: TGTGCCTGGAGTCGGGTCCCTGATTATGGCTACACCTTC. It yields the protein CAWSRVPDYGYTF.